A single sample is the source of the 10 T cell receptor beta chains below, sequenced in a study of CD8+ T cells in alopecia areata. Treatment denoted: oral pan-JAK inhibitor, 5-10 mg twice daily. Extracted RNA was reverse transcribed into cDNA, the sequencing template. Sequencing was performed with immunoSEQ multiplex PCR; in TCRdb, only in-frame clones are kept and a portion is missing. The data show about 180,000 clones, with approximately 49% seen just once and over 9% held by the top ten. Here the sequenced sample was CD8+ T cells sorted from blood, taken around week 53, from a patient treated with tofacitinib. The receptors here all came from a human donor with alopecia areata.

The chain couples TRBV30 to TRBJ1-1; the D is unclear. This CDR3 is built from 13 residues. CDR1 and CDR2 (germline): GTSNPN, SVGIG (reference sequence). Trimming stripped 8 bases from V and 3 bases from J, with 16 bases between. The CDR3 loop is CAAHRAQDTEAFF. The CDR3 DNA sequence: TGTGCCGCCCACCGGGCCCAGGACACTGAAGCTTTCTTT.

The chain couples TRBV14 to TRBJ1-2, with a possible D match to TRBD1 (5 bases). The germline V gene has CDR1 SGHDN and CDR2 FVKESK. This CDR3 region has 13 residues. Trimming cost V 4 bases and J 2 bases, with 8 bases left between them. The CDR3 DNA sequence: TGTGCCAGCAGCCCACAGGAAAACTATGGCTACACCTTC. Encoded protein: CASSPQENYGYTF.

The CDR3 coding sequence is TGTGCCAGCAGTTGGACAGGGACAGGGAGGAGAGAGCAGTACTTC. The encoded protein is CASSWTGTGRREQYF. The chain uses TRBV27 and TRBJ2-7; 9 bases match TRBD1. The CDR3 loop spans 15 amino acids. Trimming took 4 bases from V and 7 from J; bases not matched to a gene: 11. CDR1 MNHEY and CDR2 SMNVEV come from the germline V gene (reference sequence).

The chain is built from TRBV7-3 and TRBJ2-1; perhaps D is TRBD1 or TRBD2 (6 bases each). The CDR3 covers 15 residues. CDR1 SGHTA and CDR2 FQGTGA come from the germline V gene. V was trimmed by 1 base and J by 4 bases, leaving 11 bases between them. The DNA of the CDR3 is TGTGCCAGCAGCTTAAGGAGGGGGGCTTACAATGAGCAGTTCTTC. Its translation is CASSLRRGAYNEQFF.

The chain combines TRBV5-4 with TRBJ2-3; TRBD2 is a possible D gene (5 bases). Per germline, CDR1 SGHNT and CDR2 YYREEE (reference sequence). Between the trimmed V and J ends, which lost 1 base and 2 bases, there was a span of 11 bases. The CDR3 spans 15 residues. CDR3 protein: CASSLPGSLTDTQYF. CDR3 nucleotides: TGTGCCAGCAGCTTGCCGGGATCACTCACAGATACGCAGTATTTT.

This clone was seen a few times. The rearrangement joins TRBV19 to TRBJ2-7; weak D call: TRBD1 (5 bases). The germline CDR1 and CDR2 sequences are LNHDA and SQIVND (reference sequence). This CDR3 has 11 residues. Trimming shortened V by 5 bases and J by 10 bases, and 12 bases separated the two germline ends. The CDR3: CASSDTREQYF. In DNA, the CDR3 is TGTGCCAGTAGTGATACCAGGGAACAGTACTTC.

The chain links TRBV4-2 to TRBJ2-2; TRBD2 matches at 12 bases. The CDR3 is 17 amino acids. Trimming removed 4 bases from V and 0 bases from J; junction bases left unmatched: 3. CDR1 and CDR2 from the germline V gene are LGHNA and YNFKEQ. DNA of the CDR3: TGTGCCAGCAGCCCACTAGCGGGGGGATCGAACACCGGGGAGCTGTTTTTT. It translates to CASSPLAGGSNTGELFF.

This clone has a handful of counts. The chain is built from TRBV6-5 and TRBJ1-5; D remains ambiguous. Trimming pared 5 bases from V and 0 bases from J, leaving 11 bases between. The CDR3 covers 15 residues. CDR1 is MNHEY and CDR2 is SVGAGI in the germline V gene. CDR3 nucleotides: TGTGCCAGCAGTGCTACAGCTTATAGCAATCAGCCCCAGCATTTT. This sequence encodes CASSATAYSNQPQHF.

This clone was counted a few times. This chain joins TRBV4-2 and TRBJ2-3, with D perhaps TRBD1 (5 bases). The CDR3 has 15 residues. Germline assignment: CDR1 LGHNA and CDR2 YNFKEQ. The ends were cut back, 5 bases at V and 0 bases at J, with 12 bases in the middle. The CDR3 reads CASSGHEESTDTQYF. The CDR3 nucleotides are TGTGCCAGCAGCGGACATGAGGAGAGCACAGATACGCAGTATTTT.

The CDR3 is CASSVDPVGDEQYF. The CDR3 DNA reads as TGTGCCAGCAGCGTAGACCCAGTGGGGGACGAGCAGTACTTC. The chain combines TRBV9 with TRBJ2-7, with D possibly called TRBD1 or TRBD2 (5 bases each). This CDR3 spans 14 amino acids. The germline gives CDR1 SGDLS, CDR2 YYNGEE. Trimming pared 0 bases from V and 5 bases from J, leaving 12 bases between.